This T cell receptor (beta chain) was found in a study of shared clonotypes between healthy human individuals. Study-level points and caveats: Shared clonotypes across all four donors exceeded non-shared ones in generation probability.

Trimming removed 0 bases at V and 11 bases at J, with 14 bases between. Germline V gene sequence: CDR1 SGHRS, CDR2 YFSETQ. CDR3 length: 13 amino acids. The method was immunoSEQ multiplex PCR; TCRdb's version includes in-frame clones alone and lacks a portion of them. The table has over a million clones, about 75% seen once; the top ten hold 1.4%. About this clone: Its cognate antigen is unknown.

This chain uses TRBV5-1 with TRBJ1-1, with D unclear. This clonotype was sampled from a young man in good health. Sequences were obtained from memory CD4+ T cells sorted from blood. The subset: CD45RA-negative fraction. This CDR3 is CASSLETTTGAFF. The CDR3 DNA is TGCGCCAGCAGCTTGGAGACAACTACTGGGGCTTTCTTT.